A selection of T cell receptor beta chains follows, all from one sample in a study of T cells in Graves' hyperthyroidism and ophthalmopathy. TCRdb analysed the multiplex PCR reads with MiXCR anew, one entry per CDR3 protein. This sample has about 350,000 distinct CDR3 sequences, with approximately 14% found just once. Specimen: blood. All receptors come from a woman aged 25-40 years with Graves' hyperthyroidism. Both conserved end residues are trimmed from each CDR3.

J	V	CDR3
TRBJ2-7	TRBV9	ASSVALGGYEQY
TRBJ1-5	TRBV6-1	ANSPDSGNNQPQH
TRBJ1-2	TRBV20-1	SARDGVDYGYT
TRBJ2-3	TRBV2	ASSGQVSSTDTQY
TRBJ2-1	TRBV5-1	ASSPQTSGTYNEQF
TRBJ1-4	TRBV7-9	ASSPPPPSEGYEKLF
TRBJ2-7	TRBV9	ASSVGLAGTSYEQY
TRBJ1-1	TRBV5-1	ASSLGVGWNTEAF
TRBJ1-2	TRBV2	ASSDSQGAGYGYT
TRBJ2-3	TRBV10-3	AISIAGSSQDTQY
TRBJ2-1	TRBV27	ARPADNEQF
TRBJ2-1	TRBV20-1	SARVRAGIYNEQF
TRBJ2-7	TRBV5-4	ASSLASGGWGEQY
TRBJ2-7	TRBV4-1	ASSQDRSQQRAYEQY
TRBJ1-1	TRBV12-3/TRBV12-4	ASSLWTGLTLNTEAF
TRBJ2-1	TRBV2	ASSDLGYSYNEQF
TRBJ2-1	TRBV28	ASSPLGDHEQF
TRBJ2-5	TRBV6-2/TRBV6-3	ASSYYGLQETQY
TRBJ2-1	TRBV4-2	ASSQEGVGVSYNEQF
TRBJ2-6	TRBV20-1	SARGGTWGGANVLT
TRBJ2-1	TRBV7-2	ASSSRSGTLNEQF
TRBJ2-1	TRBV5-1	ASSPTTGSGEQF
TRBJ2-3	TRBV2	ASRRETDTQY
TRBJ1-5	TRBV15	ATSAMGNQPQH
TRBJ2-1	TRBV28	ASIPTQGNEQF
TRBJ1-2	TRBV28	ASSKPLTRAYGYT
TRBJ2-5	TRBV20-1	SAKTAGTAQETQY
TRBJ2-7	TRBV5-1	ASSLATGARTEQY